This entry is about one T cell receptor beta chain. The antigen is not known. The entry originates in a study of T cell repertoires in cytomegalovirus infection. Study-level points and caveats: Dominating the ex vivo response were TCR beta clonotypes that were CMV-specific and HLA-C-restricted.

Trimming removed 3 bases from V and 7 bases from J; junction bases left unmatched: 6. CDR1 is SGDLS and CDR2 is YYNGEE in the germline V gene. The CDR3 totals 15 residues. TCRdb re-called the reads with MiXCR, one entry per CDR3 protein. Counted here are under 250,000 distinct CDR3 sequences, 6.5% occurring once; the ten biggest clones make up more than 5.5%. The clonotype comes from a human donor in good health (CMV status not recorded). Some clones in this sample may be carry-over from other donors' samples. What was sequenced was PBMCs. The J gene is TRBJ1-6, the V gene TRBV9; 8 bases agree with TRBD1. The CDR3 is CASSAGDRSNSPLHF. In nucleotides, the CDR3 is TGTGCCAGCAGCGCCGGGGACAGGTCAAATTCACCCCTCCACTTT.